This TCR beta chain was profiled in a study of T cell responses to AZD1222 COVID-19 vaccine. Profiling relied on immunoSEQ multiplex PCR, and the TCRdb table lists in-frame clones only, not all of them. The data contain roughly 80,000 clones, 90% of them singletons. CDR1 is MNHNS, CDR2 SASEGT, per germline. V was shortened by 2 bases and J by 6 bases, with 12 bases between the two germline ends. The CDR3 totals 14 residues. The sample in question was peripheral blood, obtained 28 days after the second AZD1222 dose. V gene TRBV6-1 combines with J gene TRBJ2-3, with a tentative D call TRBD2 (5 bases). The receptor was isolated from an adult who received the AZD1222 COVID-19 vaccine. CDR3: CASSESPGRDTQYF. CDR3 sequence (DNA): TGTGCCAGCAGTGAATCCCCGGGAAGGGATACGCAGTATTTT.